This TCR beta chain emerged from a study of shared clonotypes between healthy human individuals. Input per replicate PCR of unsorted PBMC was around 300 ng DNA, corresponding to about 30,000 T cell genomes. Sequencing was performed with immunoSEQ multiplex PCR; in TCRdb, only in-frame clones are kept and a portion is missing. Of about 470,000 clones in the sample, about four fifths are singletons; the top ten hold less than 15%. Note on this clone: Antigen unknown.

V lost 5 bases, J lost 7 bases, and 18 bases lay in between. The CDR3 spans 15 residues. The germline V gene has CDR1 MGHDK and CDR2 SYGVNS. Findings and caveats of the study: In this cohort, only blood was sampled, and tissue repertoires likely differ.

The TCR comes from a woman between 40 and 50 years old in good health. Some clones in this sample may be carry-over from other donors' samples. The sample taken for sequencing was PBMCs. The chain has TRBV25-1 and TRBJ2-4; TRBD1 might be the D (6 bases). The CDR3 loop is CASSMALGHSNIQYF. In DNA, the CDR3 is TGTGCCAGCAGTATGGCCCTGGGACATTCCAACATTCAGTACTTC.